Below, 11 T cell receptor beta chains from the same sample are listed, as sequenced in a study of patients and donors after allogeneic stem cell transplantation. TCRdb re-derived calls from the RT-PCR reads in MiXCR, one entry per CDR3 protein. The sample consists of about 400,000 distinct CDR3 sequences, 16% of them appearing once. The sequencing input was blood, either unsorted or a sorted T cell fraction (not recorded which). These receptors all stem from a human donor who was either an allogeneic HSCT recipient or a stem cell or donor lymphocyte infusion donor (not recorded which). It is not recorded whose cells these are; they may come from a transplant donor.

The chain couples TRBV18 to TRBJ2-1; 10 bases are a match to TRBD2. V lost 3 bases to trimming and J lost 4 bases; unmatched junction nucleotides: 6. This CDR3 spans 16 amino acids. CDR1 and CDR2 (germline): KGHSH, LQKENI. The CDR3 loop reads CASSPLSGGRYNEQFF. The CDR3, as DNA: TGTGCCAGCTCACCCCTTAGCGGGGGGCGGTACAATGAGCAGTTCTTC.

At least ten counts were recorded for this clonotype. The gene calls are TRBV12-3 or TRBV12-4 and TRBJ2-2; 9 nucleotides align to TRBD2. CDR3 length: 16 residues. V dropped 5 bases and J dropped 4; count of bases not matched to a gene: 8. This chain's CDR3 is CASSQKQGLATGELFF. CDR3 DNA: TGTGCCAGCAGTCAGAAACAGGGACTAGCCACCGGGGAGCTGTTTTTT.

This clonotype was counted a few times. The chain is built from TRBV15 and TRBJ2-3; the match to TRBD2 covers 7 bases. The germline V gene has CDR1 LNHNV and CDR2 YYDKDF (reference sequence). This CDR3 contains 14 residues. The junction had 10 bases not matched to a gene; V was cut back by 6 bases and J by 7 bases. DNA of the CDR3: TGTGCCACCAGAAAAATAGCGGGTCCAAATACGCAGTATTTT. It specifies CATRKIAGPNTQYF.

The J gene is TRBJ2-7, the V gene TRBV18; D perhaps matches TRBD1 (6 bases). Germline-derived CDR1 and CDR2 are KGHSH and LQKENI. V was shortened by 2 bases and J by 6 bases, with 20 bases between the two germline ends. The CDR3 covers 16 residues. The CDR3 reads CASSPYGQITPSEQYF. CDR3 nucleotides: TGTGCCAGCTCACCATACGGACAGATAACGCCCTCCGAGCAGTACTTC.

The CDR3 DNA follows: TGTGCCAGCAGCTGTGGCCGACAGCCGTCCTTAGCCAAAAACATTCAGTACTTC. Its protein is CASSCGRQPSLAKNIQYF. The chain joins TRBV11-1 to TRBJ2-4; D might be TRBD1 (5 bases). Trimming took off 4 bases at V and 0 bases at J, with 19 bases between the two ends. Germline V gene lookup returns CDR1 SGHAT and CDR2 FQDESV (reference sequence). This CDR3 contains 18 residues.

In its sample, this clonotype was seen a few times. The rearrangement joins TRBV7-9 to TRBJ2-1, with TRBD2 identical over 10 bases. Trimming removed 5 bases from V and 3 bases from J; junction bases left unmatched: 7. The length of the CDR3 is 16 residues. Germline-derived CDR1 and CDR2 are SEHNR and FQNEAQ (reference sequence). The CDR3 protein is CASSRPRTSGYNEQFF. The DNA for the CDR3 is TGTGCCAGCAGCCGACCGCGGACTAGCGGCTACAATGAGCAGTTCTTC.

The chain links TRBV18 to TRBJ1-5; D might be TRBD1 (5 bases). Germline V gene lookup returns CDR1 KGHSH and CDR2 LQKENI. The CDR3 extends over 15 amino acids. V was clipped by 0 bases and J by 0 bases, with 6 bases between them. In DNA, the CDR3 is TGTGCCAGCTCACCACCGGGGGGTAGCAATCAGCCCCAGCATTTT. Its protein product is CASSPPGGSNQPQHF.

The chain employs TRBV30 and TRBJ2-1; D gene unclear. From germline, CDR1 is GTSNPN and CDR2 SVGIG (reference sequence). This CDR3 has 15 amino acids. V was shortened by 4 bases and J by 0 bases, with 13 bases between the two germline ends. Here the CDR3 reads CAWNSGLGSYNEQFF. The CDR3 DNA follows: TGTGCCTGGAACTCGGGCCTCGGCTCCTACAATGAGCAGTTCTTC.

The CDR3 region is CASSKGHKYYEQYF. CDR3 DNA: TGTGCCTCCTCCAAAGGACACAAGTACTACGAGCAGTACTTC. The chain couples TRBV6-1 to TRBJ2-7; a weak D match, TRBD1 (5 bases). V lost 11 bases and J lost 3, with 20 bases in between. CDR3 length equals 14 residues. Per germline, CDR1 MNHNS and CDR2 SASEGT.

This clonotype has only a few counts. The chain has TRBV10-3 and TRBJ1-3, with 7 nucleotides matching TRBD1. This CDR3 region has 17 residues. Germline V CDR1 and CDR2: ENHRY, SYGVKD. V was clipped by 4 bases and J by 2 bases; unmatched bases: 11. CDR3 amino acids: CAISAGQFGSAGNTIYF. CDR3 sequence (DNA): TGTGCCATCAGTGCGGGACAGTTCGGGAGCGCTGGAAACACCATATATTTT.

This clonotype was detected a few times. This chain uses TRBV11-3 with TRBJ2-1; 8 bases are shared with TRBD2. V shed 5 bases and J 7 bases; nucleotides not matched to a gene: 7. The CDR3 spans 14 residues. CDR1 and CDR2 from the germline V gene are SGHNT and YENEEA. CDR3 sequence: CASSIGGAINEQFF. The CDR3 DNA sequence: TGTGCCAGCAGCATCGGGGGGGCCATTAATGAGCAGTTCTTC.